Described below is a single T cell receptor beta chain sequence and its context. Per the study methods: Amplification of reference gene primers was used by the study to estimate nucleated cell counts. Data came from immunoSEQ multiplex PCR; TCRdb stores just in-frame clones and leaves some out. V and J calls and clone size are as listed in that table; D and trimming were resolved from the DNA. The sample yields approximately 50,000 clones, about 90% seen once. The data originate from a study of blood T cell repertoires in COVID-19. Study in general: Whether acute or convalescent, the COVID-19 samples came from the United States, Italy and Spain. PBMCs, B-cell-depleted T cells, or T cells were the source of the cDNA or gDNA that made up the material.

With 5 bases removed from V and 4 bases from J, the gap between germline ends came to 9 bases. This CDR3 spans 13 amino acids. Germline V gene sequence: CDR1 MRHNA, CDR2 SNTAGT. This sequence joins TRBV6-4 and TRBJ2-1; tentatively, D is TRBD2 (6 bases). This sequence originates from a middle-aged man with active COVID-19. The sequencing input was peripheral blood. This chain's CDR3 is CASSMTRYNEQFF. DNA of the CDR3: TGTGCCAGCAGTATGACTAGATACAATGAGCAGTTCTTC.